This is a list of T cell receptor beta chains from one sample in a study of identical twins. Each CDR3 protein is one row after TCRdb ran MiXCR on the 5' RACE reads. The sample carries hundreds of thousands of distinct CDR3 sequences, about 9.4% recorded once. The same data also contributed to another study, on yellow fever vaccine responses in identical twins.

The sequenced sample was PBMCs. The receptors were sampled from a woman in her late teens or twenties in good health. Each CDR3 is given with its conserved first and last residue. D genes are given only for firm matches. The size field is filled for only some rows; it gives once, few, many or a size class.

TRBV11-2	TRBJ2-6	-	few	CASTYSRSGANVLTF	TGTGCCAGCACCTACTCCAGGTCTGGGGCCAACGTCCTGACTTTC
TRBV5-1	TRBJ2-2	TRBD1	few	CASSLARTGTGELFF	TGCGCCAGCAGCTTGGCGCGGACAGGGACCGGGGAGCTGTTTTTT
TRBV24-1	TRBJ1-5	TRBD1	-	CATSDPAGPRGLNQPQHF	TGTGCCACCAGTGACCCCGCGGGCCCCAGGGGGCTCAATCAGCCCCAGCATTTT
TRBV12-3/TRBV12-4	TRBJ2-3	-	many	CASSPADITDTQYF	TGTGCCAGCAGCCCGGCCGATATCACAGATACGCAGTATTTT
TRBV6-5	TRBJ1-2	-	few	CASSYSRGDTYGYTF	TGTGCCAGCAGTTACTCTCGGGGCGATACCTATGGCTACACCTTC
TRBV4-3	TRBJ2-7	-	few	CASSQEARGREQYF	TGCGCCAGCAGCCAAGAGGCCAGGGGTCGCGAGCAGTACTTC
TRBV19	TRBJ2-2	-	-	CASSAPRDTGELFF	TGTGCCAGTAGTGCCCCCCGCGACACCGGGGAGCTGTTTTTT
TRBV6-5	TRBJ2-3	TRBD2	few	CASSDSTSGLTDTQYF	TGTGCCAGCAGTGACTCGACTAGCGGCCTCACAGATACGCAGTATTTT
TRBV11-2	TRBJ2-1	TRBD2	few	CASSSLPAASGVNNEQFF	TGTGCCAGCAGCTCACTTCCCGCGGCTAGCGGGGTTAACAATGAGCAGTTCTTC
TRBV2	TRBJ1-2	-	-	CAGLKGLDYYGYTF	TGTGCCGGGCTGAAGGGCCTCGACTACTATGGCTACACCTTC
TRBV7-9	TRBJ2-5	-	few	CASSFEVRETQYF	TGTGCCAGCAGCTTCGAGGTCCGGGAGACCCAGTACTTC
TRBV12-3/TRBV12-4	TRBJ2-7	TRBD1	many	CASNPKGQGYLDEQYF	TGTGCCAGCAACCCGAAGGGACAGGGTTATTTGGACGAGCAGTACTTC
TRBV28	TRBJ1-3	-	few	CASSLRISGNTIYF	TGTGCCAGCAGTTTAAGGATCTCTGGAAACACCATATATTTT
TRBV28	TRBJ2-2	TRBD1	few	CASQGPPGQGLTGELFF	TGTGCCAGCCAGGGCCCCCCCGGACAGGGTCTTACCGGGGAGCTGTTTTTT
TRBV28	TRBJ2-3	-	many	CASSDTTRREPTDTQYF	TGTGCCAGCAGCGACACGACTAGACGGGAGCCCACAGATACGCAGTATTTT
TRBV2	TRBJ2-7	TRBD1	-	CASSVETGGANEQYF	TGTGCCAGCAGTGTTGAGACAGGGGGCGCGAACGAGCAGTACTTC
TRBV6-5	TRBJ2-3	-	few	CASRSSSDTQYF	TGTGCCAGCAGATCTAGTTCAGATACGCAGTATTTT
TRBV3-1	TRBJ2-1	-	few	CASSPILGNEQFF	TGTGCCAGCAGCCCAATACTAGGCAATGAGCAGTTCTTC
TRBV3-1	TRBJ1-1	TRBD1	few	CASSQGQGASEAFF	TGTGCCAGCAGCCAAGGACAGGGGGCTTCAGAAGCTTTCTTT
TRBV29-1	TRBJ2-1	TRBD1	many	CSVEAMGQGTPYNEQFF	TGCAGCGTTGAAGCAATGGGACAGGGTACCCCCTACAATGAGCAGTTCTTC
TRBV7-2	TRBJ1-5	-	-	CASSLFGSNQPQHF	TGTGCCAGCAGCTTATTCGGTAGCAATCAGCCCCAGCATTTT
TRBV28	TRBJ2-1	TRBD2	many	CATVEGLAAYNEQFF	TGTGCCACAGTAGAGGGACTAGCGGCGTACAATGAGCAGTTCTTC
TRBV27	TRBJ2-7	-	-	CASSTRVGGPSYEQYF	TGTGCCAGCAGTACCCGCGTCGGGGGTCCCAGCTACGAGCAGTACTTC
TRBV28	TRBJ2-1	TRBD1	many	CASEPYGTGTDEQFF	TGTGCCAGCGAACCTTACGGGACAGGGACGGATGAGCAGTTCTTC
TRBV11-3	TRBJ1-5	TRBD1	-	CASRPGQGAGYSNQPQHF	TGTGCCAGCAGACCGGGACAGGGGGCAGGTTATAGCAATCAGCCCCAGCATTTT
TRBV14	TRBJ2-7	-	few	CASSQLTGTSEQYF	TGTGCCAGCAGCCAATTAACAGGGACGTCCGAGCAGTACTTC
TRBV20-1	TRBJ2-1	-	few	CSAPQTAYNEQFF	TGCAGTGCTCCCCAGACAGCCTACAATGAGCAGTTCTTC
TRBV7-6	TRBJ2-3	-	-	CASSQESGSWPSGTDTQYF	TGTGCCAGCAGCCAGGAGTCGGGTAGTTGGCCTAGCGGCACAGATACGCAGTATTTT
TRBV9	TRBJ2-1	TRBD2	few	CASSVGTSGGEYEQFF	TGTGCCAGCAGCGTAGGAACTAGCGGGGGGGAATATGAGCAGTTCTTC